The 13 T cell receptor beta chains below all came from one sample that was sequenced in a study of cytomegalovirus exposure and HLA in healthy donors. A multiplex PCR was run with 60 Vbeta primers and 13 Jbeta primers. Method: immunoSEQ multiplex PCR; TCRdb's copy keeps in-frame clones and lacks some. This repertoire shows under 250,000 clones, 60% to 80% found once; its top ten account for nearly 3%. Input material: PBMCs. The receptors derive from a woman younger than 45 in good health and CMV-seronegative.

The CDR3 here is CASSLDGRAGNEQFF. The CDR3 DNA reads TGTGCCAGCAGCTTAGACGGGAGGGCGGGAAATGAGCAGTTCTTC. The J gene is TRBJ2-1, the V gene TRBV7-2; 8 bases fit TRBD2. Germline trimming cut 1 base from V and 7 bases from J; bases unmatched to any gene: 6. Looked up from germline, CDR1 is SGHTA and CDR2 is FQGNSA. This CDR3 has 15 amino acids. The full variable domain, in which reference TRBV7-2 and TRBJ2-1 provide the parts outside the CDR3, is GAGVSQSPSNKVTEKGKDVELRCDPISGHTALYWYRQSLGQGLEFLIYFQGNSAPDKSGLPSDRFSAERTGGSVSTLTIQRTQQEDSAVYLCASSLDGRAGNEQFFGPGTRLTVL.

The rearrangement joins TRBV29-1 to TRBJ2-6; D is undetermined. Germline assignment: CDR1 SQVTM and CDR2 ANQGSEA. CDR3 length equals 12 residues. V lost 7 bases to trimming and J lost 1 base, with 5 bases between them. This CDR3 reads CSAHSGANVLTF. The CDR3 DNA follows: TGCAGCGCCCATTCTGGGGCCAACGTCCTGACTTTC.

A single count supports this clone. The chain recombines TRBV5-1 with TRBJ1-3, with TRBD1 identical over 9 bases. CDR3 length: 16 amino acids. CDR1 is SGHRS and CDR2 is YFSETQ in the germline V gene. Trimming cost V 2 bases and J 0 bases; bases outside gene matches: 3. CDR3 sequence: CASSFGDRDSGNTIYF. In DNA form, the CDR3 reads TGCGCCAGCAGCTTTGGGGACAGGGACTCTGGAAACACCATATATTTT.

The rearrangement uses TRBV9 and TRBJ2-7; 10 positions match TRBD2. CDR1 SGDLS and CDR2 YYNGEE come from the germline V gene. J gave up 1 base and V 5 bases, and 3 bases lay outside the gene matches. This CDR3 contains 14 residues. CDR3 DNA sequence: TGTGCCAGCAGTCAGACTAGCGGGTCCTACGAGCAGTACTTC. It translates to CASSQTSGSYEQYF.

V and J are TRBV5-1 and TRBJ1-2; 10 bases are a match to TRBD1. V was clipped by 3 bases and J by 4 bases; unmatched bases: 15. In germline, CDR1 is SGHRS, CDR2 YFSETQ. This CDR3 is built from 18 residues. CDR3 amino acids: CASSSSGTGATMVYGYTF. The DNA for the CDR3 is TGCGCCAGCAGCTCCTCCGGGACAGGGGCCACGATGGTCTATGGCTACACCTTC.

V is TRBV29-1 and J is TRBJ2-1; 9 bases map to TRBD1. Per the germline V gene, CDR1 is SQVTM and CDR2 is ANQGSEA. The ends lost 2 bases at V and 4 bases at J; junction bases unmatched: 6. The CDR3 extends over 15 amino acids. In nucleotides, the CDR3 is TGCAGCGTTGAACCCCTGGACAGGGGATACAATGAGCAGTTCTTC. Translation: CSVEPLDRGYNEQFF.

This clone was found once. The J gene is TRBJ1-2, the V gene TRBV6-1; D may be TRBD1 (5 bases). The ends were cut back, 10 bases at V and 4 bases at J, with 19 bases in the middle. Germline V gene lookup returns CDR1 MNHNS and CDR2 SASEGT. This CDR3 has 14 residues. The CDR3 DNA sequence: TGTGCCACCCGCCGGGCCGGGGGACCCTATGGCTACACCTTC. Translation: CATRRAGGPYGYTF.

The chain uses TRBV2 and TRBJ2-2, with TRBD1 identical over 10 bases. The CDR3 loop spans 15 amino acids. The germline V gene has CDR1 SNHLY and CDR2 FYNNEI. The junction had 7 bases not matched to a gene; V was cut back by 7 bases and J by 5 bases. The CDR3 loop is CASTRQGALTGELFF. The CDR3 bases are TGTGCCAGCACACGACAGGGGGCGCTGACCGGGGAGCTGTTTTTT.

Here the CDR3 reads CASSLHPRGLTDTQYF. DNA for the CDR3: TGTGCCAGCAGTTTACACCCAAGGGGTCTCACAGATACGCAGTATTTT. The genes are TRBV6-5 and TRBJ2-3, with TRBD1 as a possible D gene (5 bases). Germline V CDR1 and CDR2: MNHEY, SVGAGI. V was trimmed by 4 bases and J by 2 bases, leaving 16 bases between them. CDR3 length equals 16 residues.

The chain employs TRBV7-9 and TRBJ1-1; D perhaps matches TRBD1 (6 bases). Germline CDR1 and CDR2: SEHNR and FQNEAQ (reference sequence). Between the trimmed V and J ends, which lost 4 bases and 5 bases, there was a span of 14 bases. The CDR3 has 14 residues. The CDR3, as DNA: TGTGCCAGCAGCTCCACAGGGATCCAGACTGAAGCTTTCTTT. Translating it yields CASSSTGIQTEAFF.

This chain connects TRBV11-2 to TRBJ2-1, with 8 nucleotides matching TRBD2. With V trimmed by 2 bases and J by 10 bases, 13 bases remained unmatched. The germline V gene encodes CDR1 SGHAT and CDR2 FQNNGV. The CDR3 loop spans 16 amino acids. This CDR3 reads CASSLFRAGALREQFF. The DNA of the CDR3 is TGTGCCAGCAGCTTATTCCGAGCGGGGGCCCTTCGGGAGCAGTTCTTC.

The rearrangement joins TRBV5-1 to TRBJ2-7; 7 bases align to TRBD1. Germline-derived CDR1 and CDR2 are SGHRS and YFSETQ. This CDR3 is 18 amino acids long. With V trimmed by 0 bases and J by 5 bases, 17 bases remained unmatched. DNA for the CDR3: TGCGCCAGCAGCTTGGTTGGCAGGGGGTCCTCAGAGAGCCACGAGCAGTACTTC. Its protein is CASSLVGRGSSESHEQYF.

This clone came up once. CDR3 nucleotide sequence: TGTGCCAGCAGTGGAGCGGGAAGGGAGGGAAACATTCAGTACTTC. Translated, it gives CASSGAGREGNIQYF. This chain joins TRBV2 and TRBJ2-4; 7 bases match TRBD2. CDR1 is SNHLY and CDR2 is FYNNEI in the germline V gene. The V gene end was trimmed by 4 bases and the J gene end by 6 bases; junction bases not matched to a gene: 9. The CDR3 has 15 residues.